This T cell receptor (beta chain) was recovered during a study of long-term antiretroviral therapy in people with HIV. V shed 8 bases and J 5 bases; nucleotides not matched to a gene: 14. The germline CDR1 and CDR2 sequences are SNHLY and FYNNEI. The CDR3 spans 16 residues. The immunoSEQ assay was v3.0, run at survey level. Profiling relied on immunoSEQ multiplex PCR, and the TCRdb table lists in-frame clones only, not all of them. The data hold about 36,000 clones, with approximately 80% observed a single time. The chain is built from TRBV2 and TRBJ2-3, with TRBD2 matching over 9 bases. This receptor was identified in a man aged 18-30 years with HIV. The sample was unsorted PBMCs, taken 0.6 years after starting antiretroviral therapy. CDR3 loop: CASGGLAPTHIDTQYF. For the CDR3, the DNA is TGTGCCAGCGGGGGACTAGCCCCGACGCACATAGATACGCAGTATTTT.